This paragraph reports one T cell receptor beta chain. Its specificity is not known. This sample stems from a study of T cell responses to AZD1222 COVID-19 vaccine. Overall study results and limits: Distributed over spike, vaccine-associated CD4 TCRs predominated at 160-218 and 743-854. Receipt of two AZD1222 doses was followed by a rise in Spike-specific TCR breadth and depth.

Measured with immunoSEQ multiplex PCR; TCRdb has only the in-frame clones, and not every one. The sample holds 170,000 or so clones, roughly 90% seen once. The CDR3 spans 14 residues. From germline, CDR1 is SGHNT and CDR2 YYREEE (reference sequence). V trimming: 0 bases; J trimming: 3 bases; junction bases outside the gene matches: 0. The chain links TRBV5-4 to TRBJ2-7; TRBD2 agrees at 10 bases. The sample in question was peripheral blood, obtained on day 0 of AZD1222 vaccination. This clonotype originated in an adult in good health. The CDR3 reads CASSLGTSGYEQYF. As DNA, the CDR3 is TGTGCCAGCAGCTTGGGGACTAGCGGCTACGAGCAGTACTTC.